What follows describes a single TCR beta chain. Its target is not known. In the PCR, 60 Vbeta and 13 Jbeta primers were used. Here immunoSEQ multiplex PCR was the method, and the copy in TCRdb shows in-frame clones only, minus some. The sample carries approximately 97,000 clones, 70% to 75% recorded once. The sample belongs to a study of cytomegalovirus exposure and HLA in healthy donors. Study-wide context: Out of fewer than 400 genotyped donors, about 80% belonged to the Caucasian-associated ancestry cluster. Study-wide points: The listing of 150 to 200 TCR beta chains classed them as cytomegalovirus-associated. A later analysis linked a missense variant in DCLRE1C to the trimming of TCR beta V and J genes. A later analysis reportedly identified an Asian-associated ancestry cluster as carrying fewer N-insertions than the roughly 670-donor mean.

The germline CDR1 and CDR2 sequences are SGHNT and YYREEE (reference sequence). J lost 1 base, V lost 3 bases, and 4 bases had no gene match. This CDR3 contains 16 residues. The chain recombines TRBV5-4 with TRBJ1-4; the match to TRBD1 covers 9 bases. The sequence was collected from a middle-aged man in good health and CMV-seronegative. The specimen sequenced was PBMCs. The CDR3 sequence: CASSWGQGQTNEKLFF. In DNA, the CDR3 is TGTGCCAGCAGCTGGGGACAGGGCCAAACTAATGAAAAACTGTTTTTT.